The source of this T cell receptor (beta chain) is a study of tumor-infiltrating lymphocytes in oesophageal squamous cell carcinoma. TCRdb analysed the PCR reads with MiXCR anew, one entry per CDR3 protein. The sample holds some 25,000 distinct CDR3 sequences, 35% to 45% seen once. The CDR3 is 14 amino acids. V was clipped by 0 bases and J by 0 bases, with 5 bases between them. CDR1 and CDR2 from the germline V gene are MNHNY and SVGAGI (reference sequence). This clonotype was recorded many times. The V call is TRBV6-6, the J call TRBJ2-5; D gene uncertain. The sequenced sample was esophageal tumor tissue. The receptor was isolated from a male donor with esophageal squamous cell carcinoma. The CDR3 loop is CASSYSYYQETQYF. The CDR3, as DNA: TGTGCCAGCAGTTACTCATACTACCAAGAGACCCAGTACTTC.